This T cell receptor beta chain was recorded in a study of T-cell memory formation after mild COVID-19. Study-level points and caveats: The finding that pre-infection memory included some responding clones suggested that cross-reactive memory joined. Clones that shrank (day 15 to 85) were balanced CD4/CD8, whereas later expanders leaned CD4+.

MiXCR, applied by TCRdb to the 5' RACE reads, yields one record per CDR3 protein. The sample carries nearly 200,000 distinct CDR3 sequences, roughly 18% recorded once. This clonotype was counted between two and nine times. What it binds is unknown. This CDR3 region has 15 residues. Germline values: CDR1 DFQATT, CDR2 SNEGSKA (reference sequence). Trimming left V 3 bases short and J 8 bases short, with 22 bases between. Material: PBMCs or a T cell subset sorted from them (not recorded which). The receptor comes from an adult woman who had mild COVID-19 (a few samples of this study predate the infection). Cell type and time point are not known. V and J are TRBV20-1 and TRBJ1-2, with D perhaps TRBD1 (6 bases). CDR3 region: CSASPPSKGGDGYTF. The DNA of the CDR3 is TGCAGTGCTAGTCCCCCAAGTAAGGGGGGTGACGGCTACACCTTC.